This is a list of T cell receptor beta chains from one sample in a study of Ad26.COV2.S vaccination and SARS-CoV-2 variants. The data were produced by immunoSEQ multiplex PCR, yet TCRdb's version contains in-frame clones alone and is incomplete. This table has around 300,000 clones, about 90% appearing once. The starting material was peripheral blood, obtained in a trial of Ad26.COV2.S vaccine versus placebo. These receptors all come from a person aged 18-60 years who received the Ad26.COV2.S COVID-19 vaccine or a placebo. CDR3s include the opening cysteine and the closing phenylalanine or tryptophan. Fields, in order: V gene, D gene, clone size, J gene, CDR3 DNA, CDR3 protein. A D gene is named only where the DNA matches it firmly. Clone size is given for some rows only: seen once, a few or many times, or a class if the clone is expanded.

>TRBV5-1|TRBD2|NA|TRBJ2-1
TGCGCCAGCCAGCGGGGTCCTTACAATGAGCAGTTCTTC
CASQRGPYNEQFF
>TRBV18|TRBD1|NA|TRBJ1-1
TGTGCCAGCTCACCTGGGACAGGGGGAACTGAAGCTTTCTTT
CASSPGTGGTEAFF
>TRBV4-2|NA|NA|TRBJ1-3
TGTGCCAGCAGCCAAGTATCAACTGGCCTCTCTGGAAACACCATATATTTT
CASSQVSTGLSGNTIYF
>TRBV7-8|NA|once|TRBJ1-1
TGTGCCAGCAGCTTAGATCGGACGGAGGCAGCTTTCTTT
CASSLDRTEAAFF
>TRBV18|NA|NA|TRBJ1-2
TGTGCCAGCTCACCCCAAGCCCTCTATGGCTACACCTTC
CASSPQALYGYTF
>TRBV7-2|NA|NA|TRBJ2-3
TGTGCCAGCAGCGTGGACTCCCAAGACCCCACAGATACGCAGTATTTT
CASSVDSQDPTDTQYF
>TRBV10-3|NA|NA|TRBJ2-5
TGTGCCATCAGTGAGTCTTCTCGGGAAGAGACCCAGTACTTC
CAISESSREETQYF
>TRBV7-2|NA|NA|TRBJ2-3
TGTGCCAGCAGCTTAGGAGTCAGGGTGGGGGACACAGATACGCAGTATTTT
CASSLGVRVGDTDTQYF
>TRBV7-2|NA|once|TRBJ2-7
TGTGCCAGCAGCTTTCGACCGCAGGGGACTGGGGAGCAGTACTTC
CASSFRPQGTGEQYF
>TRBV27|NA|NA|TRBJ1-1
TGTGCCAGCAGTCAAGATAACAATCCCCCGAACACTGAAGCTTTCTTT
CASSQDNNPPNTEAFF
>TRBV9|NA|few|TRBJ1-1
TGTGCCAGCAGCGTAGCGGCGTTGAACACTGAAGCTTTCTTT
CASSVAALNTEAFF
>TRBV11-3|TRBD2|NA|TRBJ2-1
TGTGCCAGCAGGGCCGGCGGGGGGGCTTACAATGAGCAGTTCTTC
CASRAGGGAYNEQFF
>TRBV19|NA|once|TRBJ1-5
TGTGCCAGTAGTAACCGGGCGGGGCATAGCAATCAGCCCCAGCATTTT
CASSNRAGHSNQPQHF
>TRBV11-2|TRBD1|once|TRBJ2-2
TGTGCCAGCAGCCTGGGACAGTTTAACACCGGGGAGCTGTTTTTT
CASSLGQFNTGELFF
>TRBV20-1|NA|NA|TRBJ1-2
TGCAGCGGGGAGGAAGGCTACACCTTC
CSGEEGYTF
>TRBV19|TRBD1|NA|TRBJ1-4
TGTGCCAGTAGTATAGGGACAGGCACCGGAACTAATGAAAAACTGTTTTTT
CASSIGTGTGTNEKLFF
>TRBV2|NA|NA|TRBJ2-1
TGTGCCAGCAACCGGGACTCCAATGAGCAGTTCTTC
CASNRDSNEQFF
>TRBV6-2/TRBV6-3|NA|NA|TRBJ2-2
TGTGCCAGCAGACCTATACAGGGAACTGGGAACACCGGGGAGCTGTTTTTT
CASRPIQGTGNTGELFF
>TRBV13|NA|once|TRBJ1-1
TGTGCCAGCAGCGACATGACCGGAGGAGCTTTCTTT
CASSDMTGGAFF
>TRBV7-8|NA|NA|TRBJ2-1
TGTGCCAGCAGCTCTCTTGCCAGGCCCAGTGGGTTCTTC
CASSSLARPSGFF
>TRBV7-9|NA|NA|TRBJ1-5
TGTGCCAGCAGCCCAAACGGGGAAGACCAGCCCCAGCATTTT
CASSPNGEDQPQHF
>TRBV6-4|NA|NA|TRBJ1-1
TGTGCCAGCAGGGAGGGGATGAACACTGAAGCTTTCTTT
CASREGMNTEAFF
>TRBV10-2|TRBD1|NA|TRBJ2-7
TGCGCCAGCGCGTGGGGACAGGGTGCCTACGAGCAGTACTTC
CASAWGQGAYEQYF
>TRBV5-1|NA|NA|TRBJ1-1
TGCGCCAGCAGGTTTGAGGTAGGAGTGAACACTGAAGCTTTCTTT
CASRFEVGVNTEAFF
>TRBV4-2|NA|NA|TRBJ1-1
TGTGCCAGCAGCCCAAACACCAAACAGGGATCCACTGAAGCTTTCTTT
CASSPNTKQGSTEAFF
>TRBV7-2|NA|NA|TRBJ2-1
TGTGCCAGCAGCTCCCGTGTGGGGCGCGGAAAGAATGAGCAGTTCTTC
CASSSRVGRGKNEQFF
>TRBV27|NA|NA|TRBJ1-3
TGTGCCAGCAGTTTATCTGGAAGGACACGGACGTTTGGGGGCACCATATATTTT
CASSLSGRTRTFGGTIYF
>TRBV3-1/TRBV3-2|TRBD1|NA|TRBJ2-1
TGTGCCAGCAGCGACTCCGGGACAGTAGTTTACAATGAGCAGTTCTTC
CASSDSGTVVYNEQFF
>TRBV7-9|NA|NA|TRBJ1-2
TGTGCCAGCAGCTTTGAGGGAGACGGCTACACCTTC
CASSFEGDGYTF
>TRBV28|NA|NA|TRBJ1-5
TGTGCCAGCAGTTTGCAGGGCTTTCCCGTTCAGCCCCAGCATTTT
CASSLQGFPVQPQHF
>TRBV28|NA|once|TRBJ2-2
TGTGCCAGCAGTTTAAGTTATTGGACAGAGAACACCGGGGAGCTGTTTTTT
CASSLSYWTENTGELFF
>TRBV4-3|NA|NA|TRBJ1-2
TGCGCCAGCAGCCCAGGGCCAGGGACGATCTATGGCTACACCTTC
CASSPGPGTIYGYTF
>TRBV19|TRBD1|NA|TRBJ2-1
TGTGCCAGTAGTACCTTGGGACAGGGCAATGAGCAGTTCTTC
CASSTLGQGNEQFF
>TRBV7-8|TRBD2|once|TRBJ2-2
TGTGCCAGCAGCTTCGGACTAGAGGCTATGAGAACCGGGGAGCTGTTTTTT
CASSFGLEAMRTGELFF
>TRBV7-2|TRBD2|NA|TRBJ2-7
TGTGCCAGCAGCAGCCGGACTAGCCCACGAGGGTACTTC
CASSSRTSPRGYF
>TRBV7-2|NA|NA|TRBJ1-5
TGTGCCAGCAGGACCGGGACGGGTAGCAATCAGCCCCAGCATTTT
CASRTGTGSNQPQHF
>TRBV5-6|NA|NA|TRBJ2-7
TGTGCCAGCAGCTTTGGAGGGCGCTACGAGCAGTACTTC
CASSFGGRYEQYF
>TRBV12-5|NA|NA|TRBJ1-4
TGTGCTAGTGGTTTGGTAGATCAGGGGCCTGAAAAACTGTTTTTT
CASGLVDQGPEKLFF
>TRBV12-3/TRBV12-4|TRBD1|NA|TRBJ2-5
TGTGCCAGCAGTGGACAGGTGGGAGAGACCCAGTACTTC
CASSGQVGETQYF
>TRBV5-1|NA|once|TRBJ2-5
TGCGCCAGCAGCTTGGCAGGGAGGTGGGAGACCCAGTACTTC
CASSLAGRWETQYF
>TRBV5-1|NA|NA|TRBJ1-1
TGCGCCAGCAGCTTGATGGGGACAACTAACACTGAAGCTTTCTTT
CASSLMGTTNTEAFF
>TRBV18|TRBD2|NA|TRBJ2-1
TGTGCCAGCTCACCAATGGGACTAGTTGGCAATGAGCAGTTCTTC
CASSPMGLVGNEQFF
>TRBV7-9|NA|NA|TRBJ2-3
TGTGCCAGCAGCTGGGCGACTAGGGGCGCAGATACGCAGTATTTT
CASSWATRGADTQYF
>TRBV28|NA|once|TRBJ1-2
TGTGCCAGCAGTCTGACAGCCTCCTATGGCTACACCTTC
CASSLTASYGYTF
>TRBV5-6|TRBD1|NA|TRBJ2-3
TGTGCCAGCAGCGTCCCTTTGACAGGGGGCCGAAGCCGCACAGATACGCAGTATTTT
CASSVPLTGGRSRTDTQYF
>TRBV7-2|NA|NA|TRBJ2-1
TGTGCCAGCAGCCCAGCGTTTGGGTTCAGGGATGAGCAGTTCTTC
CASSPAFGFRDEQFF
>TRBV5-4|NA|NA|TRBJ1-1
TGTGCCAGCACCACCTCAGGGGATGGGGCTTTCTTT
CASTTSGDGAFF
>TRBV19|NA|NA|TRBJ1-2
TGTGCCAGTAGTTTCGGGCCCCAAGGCTACACCTTC
CASSFGPQGYTF
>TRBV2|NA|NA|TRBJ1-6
TGTGCCAGCAGTGAAATGCTCGGGGGACGTTCACCCCTCCACTTT
CASSEMLGGRSPLHF
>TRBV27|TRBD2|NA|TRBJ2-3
TGTGCCAGCAGTTTATCAACTAGCGGGGGGTCGGATACGCAGTATTTT
CASSLSTSGGSDTQYF
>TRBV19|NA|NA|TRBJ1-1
TGTGCCAGTACCCCTGCACTTTCGACGAGGACGGCTAACACTGAAGCTTTCTTT
CASTPALSTRTANTEAFF
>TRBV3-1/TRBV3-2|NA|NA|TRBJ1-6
TGTGCCAGCAGCCAAGGCTTTAGCTCCTATAATTCACCCCTCCACTTT
CASSQGFSSYNSPLHF
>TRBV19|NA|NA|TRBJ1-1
TGTGCCAGTAGCTTCCGCGAACAGGGAACTGAAGCTTTCTTT
CASSFREQGTEAFF